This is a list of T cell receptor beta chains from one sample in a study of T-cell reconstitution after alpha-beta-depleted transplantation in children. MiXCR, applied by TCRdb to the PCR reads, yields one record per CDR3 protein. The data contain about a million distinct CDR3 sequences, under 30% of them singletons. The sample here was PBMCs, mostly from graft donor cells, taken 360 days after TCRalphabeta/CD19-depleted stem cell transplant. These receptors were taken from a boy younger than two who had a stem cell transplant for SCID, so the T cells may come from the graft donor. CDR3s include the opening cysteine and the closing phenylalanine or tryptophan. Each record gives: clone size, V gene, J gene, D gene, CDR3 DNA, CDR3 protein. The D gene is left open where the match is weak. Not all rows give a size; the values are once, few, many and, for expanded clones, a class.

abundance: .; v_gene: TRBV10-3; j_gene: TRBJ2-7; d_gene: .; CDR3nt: TGTGCCATCAGTGAAGGCACCACCAGCTCCTACGAGCAGTACTTC; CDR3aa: CAISEGTTSSYEQYF
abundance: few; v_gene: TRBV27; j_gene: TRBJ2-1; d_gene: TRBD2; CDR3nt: TGTGCCAGCTCCCCCAGCGGGGGGGACCTTTACAATGAGCAGTTCTTC; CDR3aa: CASSPSGGDLYNEQFF
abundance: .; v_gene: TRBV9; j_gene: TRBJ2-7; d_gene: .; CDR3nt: TGTGCCAGCAGCGTAGTGCCCTCCTACGAGCAGTACTTC; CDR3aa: CASSVVPSYEQYF
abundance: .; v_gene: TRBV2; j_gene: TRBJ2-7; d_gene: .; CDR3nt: TGTGCCAGCCTTTCTGTTGGGAAGGGGGCCTACGAGCAGTACTTC; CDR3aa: CASLSVGKGAYEQYF
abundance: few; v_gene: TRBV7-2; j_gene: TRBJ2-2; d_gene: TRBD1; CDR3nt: TGTGCCAGCAGCTTAGCACTACAGGGGATGAGGACCGGGGAGCTGTTTTTT; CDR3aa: CASSLALQGMRTGELFF
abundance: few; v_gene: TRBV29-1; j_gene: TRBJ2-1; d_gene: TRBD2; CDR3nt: TGCAGCGTTCGAGCGGGCCTAGCGGGAGGCAATGAGCAGTTCTTC; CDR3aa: CSVRAGLAGGNEQFF
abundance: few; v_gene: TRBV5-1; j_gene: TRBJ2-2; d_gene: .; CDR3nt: TGCGCCAGCAGCTTCCGTCCCAAGGCGAACACCGGGGAGCTGTTTTTT; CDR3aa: CASSFRPKANTGELFF
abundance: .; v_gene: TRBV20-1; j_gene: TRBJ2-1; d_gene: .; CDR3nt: TGCAGTGCTAGGTTTCCCACCTACAATGAGCGGTTCTTC; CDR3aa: CSARFPTYNERFF
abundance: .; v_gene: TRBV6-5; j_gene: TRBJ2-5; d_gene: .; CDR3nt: TGTGCCAGCAGTTACATCGGGTCGGAGACCCAGTACTTC; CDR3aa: CASSYIGSETQYF
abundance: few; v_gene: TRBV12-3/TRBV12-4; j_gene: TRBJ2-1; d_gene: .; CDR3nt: TGTGCCAGCAGCTCAGGGTATTCAGGGAATGAGCAGTTCTTC; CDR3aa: CASSSGYSGNEQFF
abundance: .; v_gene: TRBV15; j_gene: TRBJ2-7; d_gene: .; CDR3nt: TGTGCCACCAGCAGAGATCTGGGGTCCGAGCAGTACTTC; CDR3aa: CATSRDLGSEQYF
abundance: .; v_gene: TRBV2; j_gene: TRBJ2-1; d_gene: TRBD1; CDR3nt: TGTGCCAGCAATCGACAGGGAACCTACAATGAGCAGTTCTTC; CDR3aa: CASNRQGTYNEQFF
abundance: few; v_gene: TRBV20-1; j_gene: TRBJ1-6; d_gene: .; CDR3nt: TGCAGTGCTAGAGGGGTCCGAGGGGATTCACCCCTCCACTTT; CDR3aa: CSARGVRGDSPLHF
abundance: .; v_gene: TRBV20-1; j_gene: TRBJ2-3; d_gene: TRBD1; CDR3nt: TGCAGTGCTAGCGGGGTAGGGACAGGGGGCTTAGATACGCAGTATTTT; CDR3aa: CSASGVGTGGLDTQYF
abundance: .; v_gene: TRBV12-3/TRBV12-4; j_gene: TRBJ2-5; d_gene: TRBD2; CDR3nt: TGTGCCAGCAGTAAGACTAGCGGGGGGGTTGGGGAGACCCAGTACTTC; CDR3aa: CASSKTSGGVGETQYF
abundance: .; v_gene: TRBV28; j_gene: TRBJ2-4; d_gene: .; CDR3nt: TGTGCCAGCAGTTACCCGGGCGAACTAGCCAAAAACATTCAGTACTTC; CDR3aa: CASSYPGELAKNIQYF
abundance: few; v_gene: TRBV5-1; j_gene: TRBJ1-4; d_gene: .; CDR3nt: TGCGCCAGCAGCTTGGACGCTTCAGCAACTAATGAAAAACTGTTTTTT; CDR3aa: CASSLDASATNEKLFF
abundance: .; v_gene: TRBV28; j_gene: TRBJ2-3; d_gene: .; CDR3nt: TGTGCCAGCAGGTTCCCTGGTAGTGCAGATACGCAGTATTTT; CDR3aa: CASRFPGSADTQYF
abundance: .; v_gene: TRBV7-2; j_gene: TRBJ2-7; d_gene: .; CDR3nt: TGTGCCAGCAGCTTAACCGTCCCCCAGTCCTACGAGCAGTACTTC; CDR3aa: CASSLTVPQSYEQYF
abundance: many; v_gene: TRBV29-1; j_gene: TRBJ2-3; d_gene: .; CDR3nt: TGCAGCGTCCTCCGGACCCCACGCATGGATACGCAGTATTTT; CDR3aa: CSVLRTPRMDTQYF
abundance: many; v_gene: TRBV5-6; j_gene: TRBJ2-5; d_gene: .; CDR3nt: TGTGCCAGCAGCTCACAGGGACCTGGTGGGTGGTACCAAGAGACCCAGTACTTC; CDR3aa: CASSSQGPGGWYQETQYF
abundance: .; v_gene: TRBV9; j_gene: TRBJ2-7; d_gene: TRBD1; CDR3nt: TGTGCCAGCAGCGTTAACGGGGACAGGGTCTACGAGCAGTACTTC; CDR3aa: CASSVNGDRVYEQYF
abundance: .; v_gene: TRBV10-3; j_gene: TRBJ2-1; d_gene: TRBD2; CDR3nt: TGTGCCATCAGTGAGTCTTGGGCTAGCGGAGACAATGAGCAGTTCTTC; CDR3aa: CAISESWASGDNEQFF
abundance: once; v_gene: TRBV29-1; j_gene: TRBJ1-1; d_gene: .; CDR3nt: TGCAGCGTTGAATCCAGCGAGAACACTGAAGCTTTCTTT; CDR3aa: CSVESSENTEAFF
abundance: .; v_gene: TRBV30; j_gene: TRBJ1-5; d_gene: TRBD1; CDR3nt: TGTGCCTGGAGTCCACAGACAGGGGGAGGTCAGCCCCAGCATTTT; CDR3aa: CAWSPQTGGGQPQHF
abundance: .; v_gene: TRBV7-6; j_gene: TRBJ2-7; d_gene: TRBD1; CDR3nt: TGTGCCAGCAGCCTCCAGGGGGAAAAAAGCGAGCAGTACTTC; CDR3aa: CASSLQGEKSEQYF
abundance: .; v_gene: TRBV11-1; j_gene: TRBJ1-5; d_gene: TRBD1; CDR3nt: TGTGCCAGCAGCTTAGGTGTGGGACAGTACAATCAGCCCCAGCATTTT; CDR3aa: CASSLGVGQYNQPQHF
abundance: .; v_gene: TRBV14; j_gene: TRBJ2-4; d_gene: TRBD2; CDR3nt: TGTGCCAGCAGCGAGCGGGGGAGGAGGGACATTCAGTACTTC; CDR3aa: CASSERGRRDIQYF
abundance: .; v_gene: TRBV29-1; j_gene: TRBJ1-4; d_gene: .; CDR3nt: TGCAGCGCCAGGCGGGCGGTTGGGGAAAAACTGTTTTTT; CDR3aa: CSARRAVGEKLFF
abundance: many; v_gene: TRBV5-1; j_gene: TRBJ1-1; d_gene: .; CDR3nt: TGCGCCAGCAGCCTGGATCCGAACACTGAAGCTTTCTTT; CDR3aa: CASSLDPNTEAFF
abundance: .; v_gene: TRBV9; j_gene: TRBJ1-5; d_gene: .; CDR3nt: TGTGCCAGCAGCGTAGCCCTGGCTGACAGGCAGAATAGCAATCAGCCCCAGCATTTT; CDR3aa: CASSVALADRQNSNQPQHF
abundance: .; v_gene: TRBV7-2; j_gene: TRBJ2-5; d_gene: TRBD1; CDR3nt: TGTGCCAGCAGCTTAAGGGCAGGGGGCATGGAGACCCAGTACTTC; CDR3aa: CASSLRAGGMETQYF
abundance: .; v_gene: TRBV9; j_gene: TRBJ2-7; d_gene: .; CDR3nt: TGTGCCAGCAGCGTAGTCGAGGGTAACGAGCAGTACTTC; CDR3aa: CASSVVEGNEQYF
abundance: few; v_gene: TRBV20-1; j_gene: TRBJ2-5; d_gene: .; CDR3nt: TGCAGTGCTCCCCAGGGACGACTGCAGCAAGAGACCCAGTACTTC; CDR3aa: CSAPQGRLQQETQYF
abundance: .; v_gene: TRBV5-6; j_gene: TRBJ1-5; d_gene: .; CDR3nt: TGTGCCAGCAGCTTGGCCGGGGCCCTGCGGAATCAGCCCCAGCATTTT; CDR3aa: CASSLAGALRNQPQHF
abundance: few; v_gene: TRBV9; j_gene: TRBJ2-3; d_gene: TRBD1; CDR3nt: TGTGCCAGCAGCGTAGCGCCCGGGACAGGGGGCGCAGATACGCAGTATTTT; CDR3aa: CASSVAPGTGGADTQYF
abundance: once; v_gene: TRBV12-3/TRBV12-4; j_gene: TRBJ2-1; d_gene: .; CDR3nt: TGTGCCTGCAGCTCTTCAGGACAGTACAATGAGCAGTTCTTC; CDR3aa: CACSSSGQYNEQFF
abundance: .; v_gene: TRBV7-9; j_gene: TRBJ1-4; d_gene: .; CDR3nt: TGTGCCAGCAGCTTAGGACGGGGGCGCGGTGAAAAACTGTTTTTT; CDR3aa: CASSLGRGRGEKLFF
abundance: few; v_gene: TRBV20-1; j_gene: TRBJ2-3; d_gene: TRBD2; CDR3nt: TGCAGTGCTAGAGGAAGGGCGGGGGGGCACTCAGATACGCAGTATTTT; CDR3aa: CSARGRAGGHSDTQYF
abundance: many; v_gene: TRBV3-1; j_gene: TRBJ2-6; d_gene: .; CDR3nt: TGTGCCAGCAGACCAGACTTCCTCTCTGGGGCCAACGTCCTGACTTTC; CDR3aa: CASRPDFLSGANVLTF
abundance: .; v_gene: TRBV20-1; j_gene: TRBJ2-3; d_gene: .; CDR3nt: TGCAGTGCTATCCCCCCGGATAGGGCAGATACGCAGTATTTT; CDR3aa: CSAIPPDRADTQYF
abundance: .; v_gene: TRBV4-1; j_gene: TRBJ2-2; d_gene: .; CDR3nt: TGCGCCAGCAGCCAAGATGATCAGGGAATGGCAGGGGAGCTGTTTTTT; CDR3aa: CASSQDDQGMAGELFF
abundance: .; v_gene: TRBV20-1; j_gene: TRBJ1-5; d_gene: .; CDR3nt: TGCAGTGCTAGACAGGGAGGTTCCAATCAGCCCCAGCATTTT; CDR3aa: CSARQGGSNQPQHF
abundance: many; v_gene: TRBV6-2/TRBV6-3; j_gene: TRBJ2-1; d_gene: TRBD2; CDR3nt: TGTGCCAGCAGTTCCCTACGAGCGGGGACTAGCGGGGGGACCTACAATGAGCAGTTCTTC; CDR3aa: CASSSLRAGTSGGTYNEQFF
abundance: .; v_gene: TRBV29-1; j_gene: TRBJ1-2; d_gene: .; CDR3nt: TGCAGCGTTGTATTGCAGGGGGGCTACACCTTC; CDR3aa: CSVVLQGGYTF
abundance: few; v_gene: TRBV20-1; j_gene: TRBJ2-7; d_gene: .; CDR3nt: TGCAGTGCTCTCAGCCAGGGAGGCCCACCCTACGAGCAGTACTTC; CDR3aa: CSALSQGGPPYEQYF
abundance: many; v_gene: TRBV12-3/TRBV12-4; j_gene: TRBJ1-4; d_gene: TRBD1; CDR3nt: TGTGCCAGCAGTTTTGGGACAGGGACGAAACTGTTTTTT; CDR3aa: CASSFGTGTKLFF
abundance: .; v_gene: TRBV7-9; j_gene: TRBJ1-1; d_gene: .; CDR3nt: TGTGCCAGCAGCCTCCAAGGACGCCCTGAAGCTTTCTTT; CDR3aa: CASSLQGRPEAFF
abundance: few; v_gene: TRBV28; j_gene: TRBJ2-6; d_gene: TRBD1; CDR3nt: TGTGCCAGCAGTTCCGTCCCCGGGACAGGGAGAAGCTCTGGGGCCAACGTCCTGACTTTC; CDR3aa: CASSSVPGTGRSSGANVLTF
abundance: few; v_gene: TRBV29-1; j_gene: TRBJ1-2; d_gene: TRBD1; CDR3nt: TGCAGCGTTGTCCGAATGGACAGGACCAACTATGGCTACACCTTC; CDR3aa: CSVVRMDRTNYGYTF
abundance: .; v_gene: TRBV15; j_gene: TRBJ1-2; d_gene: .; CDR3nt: TGTGCCACCAGCAGAGAGCGGGTACAGGCTAACTATGGCTACACCTTC; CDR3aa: CATSRERVQANYGYTF
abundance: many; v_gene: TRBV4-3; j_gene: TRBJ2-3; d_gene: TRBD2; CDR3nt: TGCGCCAGCAGCCATCGTCTAGCGGGGGGAAGCACAGATACGCAGTATTTT; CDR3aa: CASSHRLAGGSTDTQYF
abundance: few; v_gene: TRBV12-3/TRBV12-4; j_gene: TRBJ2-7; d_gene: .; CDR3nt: TGTGCCAGCAGTATTGGGACATCCTACGAGCAGTACTTC; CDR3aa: CASSIGTSYEQYF
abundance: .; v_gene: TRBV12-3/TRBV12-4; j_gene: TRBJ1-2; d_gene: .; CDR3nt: TGTGCCAGCAGTCCGGACAGTGATGGCTACACCTTC; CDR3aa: CASSPDSDGYTF